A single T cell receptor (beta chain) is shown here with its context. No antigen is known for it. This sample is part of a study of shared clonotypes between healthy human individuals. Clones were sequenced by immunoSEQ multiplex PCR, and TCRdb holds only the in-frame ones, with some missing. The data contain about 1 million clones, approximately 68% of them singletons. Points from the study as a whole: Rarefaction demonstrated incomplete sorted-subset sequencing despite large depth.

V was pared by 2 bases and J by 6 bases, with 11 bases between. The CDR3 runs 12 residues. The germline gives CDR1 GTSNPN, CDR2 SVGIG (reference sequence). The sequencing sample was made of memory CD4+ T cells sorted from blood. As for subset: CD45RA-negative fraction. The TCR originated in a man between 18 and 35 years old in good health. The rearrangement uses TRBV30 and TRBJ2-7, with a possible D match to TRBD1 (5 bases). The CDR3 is CAWSQGGTEQYF. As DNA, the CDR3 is TGTGCCTGGAGTCAGGGTGGCACCGAGCAGTACTTC.